The present T cell receptor beta chain was sequenced within a study of shared clonotypes between healthy human individuals. Regarding the study as a whole: Generally, estimated richness proved larger in naive subsets than it did in memory subsets.

Concerning this clone itself: Its specificity is not known.

Partitioning of CD4+ cells yielded a CD45RA+ naive subset and a CD45RA-negative memory subset. The assay was immunoSEQ multiplex PCR, and TCRdb's table has in-frame clones only and misses some. Of 2,100,000 or so clones listed, around 95% are singletons. The sequenced sample was naive CD4+ T cells sorted from blood. Subset noted: CD45RA+ positively selected. The receptor comes from a young man in good health.

DNA of the CDR3: TGTGCCAGCAGCGCTCTTGGGAGCTCTGGAAACACCATATATTTT. This codes for CASSALGSSGNTIYF. The chain employs TRBV9 and TRBJ1-3; D gene uncertain. CDR3 length: 15 amino acids. V lost 3 bases and J lost 0, with 10 bases in between. Germline lookup yields CDR1 SGDLS and CDR2 YYNGEE.